A selection of T cell receptor beta chains follows, all from one sample in a study of CD8 T cells in Susac syndrome. MiXCR, run by TCRdb on the immunoSEQ multiplex PCR reads, gives a single entry per CDR3 protein. The sample contains about 71,000 distinct CDR3 sequences, about 92% of which appear only once. Specimen: CD4+ T cells from PBMCs. Receptors originate from a human donor with Susac syndrome. CDR3s include the opening cysteine and the closing phenylalanine or tryptophan. The order of the fields is J gene, V gene, D gene, CDR3 length, clone size, CDR3 DNA, CDR3 protein. The D gene is left open where the match is weak. Expanded clones are given a class, and other clones once, few, many or no size at all.

>TRBJ1-1|TRBV20-1|TRBD1|14|.
TGCAGTGATAACCCCGGAGACAGGGTTACTGAAGCTTTCTTT
CSDNPGDRVTEAFF
>TRBJ2-2|TRBV20-1|.|16|.
TGCAGTGCTAGGGGATTTCAGGGACAGAACACCGGGGAGCTGTTTTTT
CSARGFQGQNTGELFF
>TRBJ2-7|TRBV4-2|TRBD2|14|few
TGTGCCAGCAGCCAAGGGGCGCGGGGGGGCGAGCAGTACTTC
CASSQGARGGEQYF
>TRBJ1-2|TRBV30|.|16|.
TGTGCCTGGAGTGTGCCCCAGGGGATCGATGACTATGGCTACACCTTC
CAWSVPQGIDDYGYTF
>TRBJ2-5|TRBV7-2|.|16|.
TGTGCCAGCAGCTTATATCAGCAGGCAGTCCCCCGGGGCCAGTACTTC
CASSLYQQAVPRGQYF
>TRBJ2-5|TRBV19|.|16|.
TGTGCCAGTAGTTCCCACAGGGTACCAAACCAAGAGACCCAGTACTTC
CASSSHRVPNQETQYF
>TRBJ1-1|TRBV7-9|.|15|.
TGTGCCAGCAGCTCCGCGGGGAACATGAACACTGAAGCTTTCTTT
CASSSAGNMNTEAFF
>TRBJ2-2|TRBV20-1|.|15|.
TGCAGTGCTAGAGATCCTGGCAGGCACACCGGGGAGCTGTTTTTT
CSARDPGRHTGELFF
>TRBJ2-7|TRBV9|.|15|.
TGTGCCAGCAGCGTAGACGGGGCGAGCTCCTACGAGCAGTACTTC
CASSVDGASSYEQYF
>TRBJ1-1|TRBV7-9|.|14|.
TGTGCCAGCAGCCAGCACGCGAGAGGGGGTGAAGCTTTCTTT
CASSQHARGGEAFF
>TRBJ2-7|TRBV12-3/TRBV12-4|.|15|.
TGTGCCAGCAGTTTAAGCGTCGGCATCACCTACGAGCAGTACTTC
CASSLSVGITYEQYF
>TRBJ1-2|TRBV3-1|.|15|once
TGTGCCAGCAGCCACGGGGGCGCAATCTCGTATGGCTACACCTTC
CASSHGGAISYGYTF
>TRBJ2-1|TRBV6-2/TRBV6-3|TRBD1|15|.
TGTGCCAGCAGTACCCGGGACAGGGTCCCCAATGAGCAGTTCTTC
CASSTRDRVPNEQFF
>TRBJ1-4|TRBV2|.|15|.
TGTGCCAGCAGTGAAGAAACAGGAACTAATGAAAAACTGTTTTTT
CASSEETGTNEKLFF
>TRBJ1-1|TRBV30|.|12|.
TGTGCCTGGAGTGGTGGACAGTTTGAAGCTTTCTTT
CAWSGGQFEAFF
>TRBJ1-2|TRBV3-1|.|14|.
TGTGCCAGCAGCCAAGAGGAGTGGCAGGGGGGCTACACCTTC
CASSQEEWQGGYTF
>TRBJ1-1|TRBV29-1|.|16|.
TGCAGCGTCGATAGACCGGGGGCGGTGGTAAACACTGAAGCTTTCTTT
CSVDRPGAVVNTEAFF
>TRBJ1-1|TRBV28|.|13|.
TGTGCCACCGAAATAAACCGTGGAACTGAAGCTTTCTTT
CATEINRGTEAFF
>TRBJ1-6|TRBV20-1|.|12|.
TGCAGTGCTAGAGGGGATAATTCACCCCTCCACTTT
CSARGDNSPLHF
>TRBJ1-4|TRBV9|.|13|.
TGTGCCAGCGCAGGACATACGGGTGAAAAACTGTTTTTT
CASAGHTGEKLFF
>TRBJ2-1|TRBV5-1|.|12|.
TGCGCCAGCAGCTTGCTGGGGAATGAGCAGTTCTTC
CASSLLGNEQFF
>TRBJ1-1|TRBV11-2|.|13|.
TGTGCCAGCAGGACCCTGGGGTACACTGAAGCTTTCTTT
CASRTLGYTEAFF
>TRBJ2-1|TRBV27|TRBD2|17|.
TGTGCCAGCAGTTTCCCGGTAGCGGGGGGTTCCTACAATGAGCAGTTCTTC
CASSFPVAGGSYNEQFF
>TRBJ1-2|TRBV20-1|.|12|.
TGCAGTGCTAGAGAACAGCCCTATGGCTACACCTTC
CSAREQPYGYTF
>TRBJ2-1|TRBV20-1|TRBD2|15|.
TGCAGTGCTAGAGATCCCACTAGCGGGGGAAATGAGCAGTTCTTC
CSARDPTSGGNEQFF
>TRBJ2-3|TRBV20-1|.|14|.
TGCAGTGCTAGAGATTCTGAGGGAACAGATACGCAGTATTTT
CSARDSEGTDTQYF
>TRBJ2-3|TRBV5-1|.|15|few
TGCGCCAGCAGCTTGGGGGGGACACCACCAGATACGCAGTATTTT
CASSLGGTPPDTQYF
>TRBJ1-6|TRBV20-1|TRBD1|14|.
TGCAGTGCGATCCACCAGGGGGAGGGGTCACCCCTCCACTTT
CSAIHQGEGSPLHF
>TRBJ2-5|TRBV9|.|15|.
TGTGCCAGCAGCGTCCGGGACGGATTAAGTGAGACCCAGTACTTC
CASSVRDGLSETQYF
>TRBJ2-5|TRBV6-6|.|14|.
TGTGCCAGCAGTTACCTGGCAGGCCAAGAGACCCAGTACTTC
CASSYLAGQETQYF
>TRBJ2-7|TRBV14|.|15|.
TGTGCCAGCAGCCAAGCTCCAAGGACGCACTACGAGCAGTACTTC
CASSQAPRTHYEQYF
>TRBJ2-3|TRBV5-1|.|16|.
TGCGCCAGCAGCCAAACCCAGGGGCGGGGGACAGATACGCAGTATTTT
CASSQTQGRGTDTQYF
>TRBJ2-7|TRBV5-1|.|14|.
TGCGCCAGCAGCTTTTGGGCAGGCTCCTACGAGCAGTACTTC
CASSFWAGSYEQYF
>TRBJ2-7|TRBV19|.|14|.
TGTGCCAGTAGTGAGCAGGGGCGGTCCTACGAGCAGTACTTC
CASSEQGRSYEQYF
>TRBJ2-7|TRBV5-1|.|11|few
TGCGCCAGCAGAGGGGGCTACGAGCAGTACTTC
CASRGGYEQYF
>TRBJ2-3|TRBV5-1|TRBD2|16|.
TGCGCCAGCAGCCGGACTAGCGGGGGGGCTGGAGATACGCAGTATTTT
CASSRTSGGAGDTQYF
>TRBJ2-7|TRBV5-1|TRBD2|15|.
TGCGCCAGCAGCTTGAGCCTAGCGGGGGGAGGCGAGCAGTACTTC
CASSLSLAGGGEQYF
>TRBJ1-2|TRBV28|TRBD1|14|.
TGTGCCAGCAGAATCGGGACAGCTCCCTATGGCTACACCTTC
CASRIGTAPYGYTF
>TRBJ2-1|TRBV19|.|12|.
TGTGCCAGTAGCAGAAGTCCCTCGGAGCAGTTCTTC
CASSRSPSEQFF
>TRBJ2-1|TRBV11-2|.|15|.
TGTGCCAGCAGCTTCCAACGGGACCCCTACAATGAGCAGTTCTTC
CASSFQRDPYNEQFF